The table lists the clone carrying this TCR beta chain with a few counts. This record comes from a study of blood T cell repertoires in COVID-19. Overall study context: Both acute and convalescent COVID-19 samples were obtained from the United States, Italy and Spain. From T cells, B-cell-depleted T cells, or PBMCs came the material, which was cDNA or gDNA.

Losses at the gene ends were 4 bases for V and 7 bases for J; bases not matched to a gene: 11. This CDR3 is 17 amino acids long. Germline CDR1 MDHEN, CDR2 SYDVKM. Authors' processing steps: By means of reference gene primer amplification, nucleated cell counts were estimated. Generated by immunoSEQ multiplex PCR, the TCRdb table keeps only in-frame clones and is missing some. Clonal size and the V and J genes are those of that table, whereas D and trimming came from the DNA. This table holds roughly 91,000 clones, over 80% found once. The chain combines TRBV28 with TRBJ1-4, with TRBD1 identical over 11 bases. The sequence was obtained from an older man with active or convalescent COVID-19. Sequencing used peripheral blood. This CDR3 reads CASSSGGTGGRIEKLFF. The CDR3 coding sequence is TGTGCCAGCAGTTCCGGCGGGACAGGGGGACGTATTGAAAAACTGTTTTTT.